Following are 5 T cell receptor beta chains from one sample sequenced in a study of T-cell memory formation after mild COVID-19. TCRdb used MiXCR to reprocess the 5' RACE reads, holding one entry per CDR3 protein. The data show under 250,000 distinct CDR3 sequences, 9.4% seen once. Sequencing was done on a sample of PBMCs or a T cell subset sorted from them (not recorded which). The receptors come from a man between 18 and 29 years old who had mild COVID-19 (a few samples of this study predate the infection). Cell type and time point are not known.

Ten or more counts support this clonotype. The rearrangement links TRBV4-2 to TRBJ2-3, with 8 bases matching TRBD2. Germline V lookup: CDR1 LGHNA, CDR2 YNFKEQ. Losses at the gene ends were 0 bases for V and 4 bases for J; bases not matched to a gene: 6. The CDR3 totals 16 residues. The CDR3 loop is CASSQDQGLGADTQYF. The CDR3 bases are TGTGCCAGCAGCCAAGATCAGGGACTAGGCGCAGATACGCAGTATTTT.

The chain carries TRBV6-4 and TRBJ2-2, with D possibly being TRBD2 (6 bases). This CDR3 spans 17 amino acids. The germline V gene encodes CDR1 MRHNA and CDR2 SNTAGT. V dropped 0 bases and J dropped 5 bases, with 16 bases sitting between them. CDR3 coding DNA: TGTGCCAGCAGTGACTCGATTCCAGGGACTGGGACCGGGGAGCTGTTTTTT. Encoded protein: CASSDSIPGTGTGELFF.

The rearrangement links TRBV9 to TRBJ2-2; no firm D call. The germline V and J ends were trimmed by 3 bases and 2 bases, with 5 bases remaining between them. Germline loops: CDR1 SGDLS, CDR2 YYNGEE. CDR3 size: 13 residues. The CDR3 DNA is TGTGCCAGCAGCGGGAAAAACACCGGGGAGCTGTTTTTT. Protein sequence: CASSGKNTGELFF.

The V and J genes are TRBV7-2 and TRBJ1-1; 9 bases fit TRBD1. V dropped 4 bases and J dropped 6; count of bases not matched to a gene: 9. This CDR3 spans 15 amino acids. The germline gives CDR1 SGHTA, CDR2 FQGNSA. CDR3 DNA: TGTGCCAGCAGCTACTCCGGGACAGGGAGGTCTGAAGCTTTCTTT. Translating gives CASSYSGTGRSEAFF.

Many counts were recorded for this clonotype. This chain links TRBV20-1 with TRBJ2-7; 9 positions agree with TRBD1. Germline-derived CDR1 and CDR2 are DFQATT and SNEGSKA (reference sequence). Trimming cost V 6 bases and J 1 base; bases outside gene matches: 1. This CDR3 is 12 amino acids long. CDR3: CSAGTGSYEQYF. DNA for the CDR3: TGCAGTGCCGGGACAGGGTCCTACGAGCAGTACTTC.